These T cell receptor beta chains were read from a single sample in a study of CD8 T cells in Susac syndrome. From the immunoSEQ multiplex PCR reads, TCRdb called clonotypes with MiXCR, one entry per CDR3 protein. The sample consists of about 120,000 distinct CDR3 sequences, approximately 94% of them appearing once. The source material was CD4+ T cells from PBMCs. The origin of the receptors is a human donor in good health. Each CDR3 is given with its conserved first and last residue. D genes are given only for firm matches.

J: TRBJ2-3
D: .
V: TRBV5-4
CDR3: CASSLGGELTDTQYF

J: TRBJ1-2
D: .
V: TRBV20-1
CDR3: CSARDNLYGYTF

J: TRBJ2-5
D: TRBD2
V: TRBV7-2
CDR3: CASSLGRLAGSNPGETQYF

J: TRBJ2-1
D: TRBD2
V: TRBV4-1
CDR3: CASSHPGLAGGPLLEEQFF

J: TRBJ2-7
D: TRBD2
V: TRBV10-3
CDR3: CAISGGVAGASYEQYF

J: TRBJ2-7
D: TRBD2
V: TRBV28
CDR3: CASSSAGTSEDEQYF

J: TRBJ2-2
D: TRBD2
V: TRBV12-3/TRBV12-4
CDR3: CASHSGSNTGELFF

J: TRBJ2-7
D: .
V: TRBV5-1
CDR3: CASSLDLTSRYF

J: TRBJ1-2
D: .
V: TRBV11-2
CDR3: CASSLSLNYGYTF

J: TRBJ2-7
D: .
V: TRBV12-3/TRBV12-4
CDR3: CASLSSGSYEQYF

J: TRBJ2-3
D: TRBD1
V: TRBV29-1
CDR3: CSVGGGTGSPLSTDTQYF

J: TRBJ1-1
D: .
V: TRBV4-3
CDR3: CASSQDQQGAVAFF

J: TRBJ2-2
D: .
V: TRBV25-1
CDR3: CASSDPHTANTGELFF

J: TRBJ1-3
D: .
V: TRBV10-2
CDR3: CASMRETGNTIYF

J: TRBJ2-5
D: TRBD2
V: TRBV20-1
CDR3: CSASASGRARETQYF

J: TRBJ2-3
D: .
V: TRBV20-1
CDR3: CSALPDRPKHNTQYF

J: TRBJ1-1
D: .
V: TRBV9
CDR3: CASSVEPGTEAFF

J: TRBJ2-5
D: .
V: TRBV30
CDR3: CASEMGETQYF

J: TRBJ1-1
D: .
V: TRBV3-1
CDR3: CASSPGRSSGVNFF

J: TRBJ2-2
D: .
V: TRBV7-9
CDR3: CASSLTVTELFF

J: TRBJ2-7
D: .
V: TRBV6-6
CDR3: CASSRGANTYEQYF

J: TRBJ1-5
D: .
V: TRBV29-1
CDR3: CSVEETAGQPQHF

J: TRBJ2-3
D: .
V: TRBV4-1
CDR3: CASSQNGTQYF

J: TRBJ1-1
D: .
V: TRBV20-1
CDR3: CSAPRGDTEAFF

J: TRBJ1-2
D: TRBD1
V: TRBV20-1
CDR3: CSATHRGGYGYTF

J: TRBJ1-1
D: .
V: TRBV7-9
CDR3: CASSSQIETGEVAFF

J: TRBJ2-1
D: TRBD2
V: TRBV29-1
CDR3: CSVEEIAGGPLDREQFF

J: TRBJ2-1
D: TRBD1
V: TRBV6-5
CDR3: CASSPQTGNNEQFF

J: TRBJ1-5
D: .
V: TRBV7-8
CDR3: CASSYLGGDQPQHF

J: TRBJ2-1
D: TRBD2
V: TRBV3-1
CDR3: CASSTGLALSSYNEQFF

J: TRBJ1-2
D: .
V: TRBV29-1
CDR3: CSVEVRATDKIGYTF

J: TRBJ1-5
D: TRBD1
V: TRBV7-9
CDR3: CASSLARVGQGRSNQPQHF

J: TRBJ2-7
D: .
V: TRBV5-1
CDR3: CASSLNLNRGLAYEQYF

J: TRBJ1-3
D: .
V: TRBV7-2
CDR3: CASSPSSILGGTAGNTIYF

J: TRBJ2-3
D: TRBD2
V: TRBV7-9
CDR3: CASSLNSAGGTDTQYF

J: TRBJ1-3
D: .
V: TRBV2
CDR3: CASRGGAASGNTIYF

J: TRBJ2-1
D: .
V: TRBV2
CDR3: CASSEALNAEQFF

J: TRBJ2-6
D: .
V: TRBV7-2
CDR3: CASSSPGPGANVLTF

J: TRBJ2-7
D: .
V: TRBV3-1
CDR3: CASSLRTYEQYF

J: TRBJ2-4
D: .
V: TRBV5-1
CDR3: CASSSEGKNIQYF